This is a list of T cell receptor beta chains from one sample in a study of shared clonotypes between healthy human individuals. The repertoire was sequenced with immunoSEQ multiplex PCR; TCRdb's copy has only in-frame clones and lacks some. The sample consists of approximately 100,000 clones, about 70% of them appearing once. The sample was memory CD8+ T cells sorted from blood. These receptors all come from a woman in her twenties or thirties in good health. The CDR3 runs from the conserved cysteine through the conserved F or W. Each record gives: clone size, D gene, J gene, V gene, CDR3 protein, CDR3 DNA. The D gene is left open where the match is weak. Size is stated for part of the rows, as once, few or many counts, or as a class when the clone is expanded.

abundance: once
d_gene: TRBD2
j_gene: TRBJ2-7
v_gene: TRBV28
CDR3aa: CASSLRAAGRGPSYEQYF
CDR3nt: TGTGCCAGCAGTTTAAGGGCCGCGGGGAGGGGACCTTCCTACGAGCAGTACTTC

abundance: -
d_gene: TRBD2
j_gene: TRBJ2-7
v_gene: TRBV7-9
CDR3aa: CASSGGTSGDHHEQYF
CDR3nt: TGTGCCAGCAGCGGGGGGACTAGCGGGGACCACCACGAGCAGTACTTC

abundance: -
d_gene: -
j_gene: TRBJ2-1
v_gene: TRBV7-2
CDR3aa: CASSWLAHPLSHEQFF
CDR3nt: TGTGCCAGCAGCTGGCTAGCGCACCCCTTGTCTCATGAGCAGTTCTTC

abundance: once
d_gene: -
j_gene: TRBJ2-5
v_gene: TRBV5-4
CDR3aa: CASSLPSGDRGLGEQYF
CDR3nt: TGTGCCAGCAGCTTGCCCTCCGGCGACAGAGGTTTAGGGGAGCAGTACTTC

abundance: -
d_gene: -
j_gene: TRBJ2-1
v_gene: TRBV27
CDR3aa: CASSLYGVSYNEQFF
CDR3nt: TGTGCCAGCAGTTTATACGGAGTTTCCTACAATGAGCAGTTCTTC

abundance: -
d_gene: -
j_gene: TRBJ1-5
v_gene: TRBV7-6
CDR3aa: CASSLGGYSNQPQHF
CDR3nt: TGTGCCAGCAGCTTAGGGGGGTATAGCAATCAGCCCCAGCATTTT

abundance: -
d_gene: TRBD2
j_gene: TRBJ2-3
v_gene: TRBV4-2
CDR3aa: CASTLAGEVTDTQYF
CDR3nt: TGTGCCAGCACCCTAGCGGGAGAAGTTACGGATACGCAGTATTTT

abundance: -
d_gene: -
j_gene: TRBJ2-7
v_gene: TRBV9
CDR3aa: CASSALPQGSYEQYF
CDR3nt: TGTGCCAGCAGCGCCTTACCACAGGGATCCTACGAGCAGTACTTC

abundance: few
d_gene: TRBD2
j_gene: TRBJ2-3
v_gene: TRBV6-4
CDR3aa: CASSDSASGSTDTQYF
CDR3nt: TGTGCCAGCAGTGACTCAGCTAGCGGGAGCACAGATACGCAGTATTTT

abundance: -
d_gene: TRBD1
j_gene: TRBJ2-7
v_gene: TRBV14
CDR3aa: CASSQGGTVSYEQYF
CDR3nt: TGTGCCAGCAGCCAAGGAGGGACAGTTTCCTACGAGCAGTACTTC

abundance: few
d_gene: -
j_gene: TRBJ2-4
v_gene: TRBV13
CDR3aa: CASSSLTEGGNIQYF
CDR3nt: TGTGCCAGCAGTTCCCTTACGGAGGGGGGAAACATTCAGTACTTC

abundance: -
d_gene: -
j_gene: TRBJ1-5
v_gene: TRBV28
CDR3aa: CAGGFRLLNQPQHF
CDR3nt: TGTGCCGGGGGGTTTCGCCTTCTCAATCAGCCCCAGCATTTT